Listed below are T cell receptor beta chains from one sample, sequenced in a study of cytomegalovirus exposure and HLA in healthy donors. TCRdb keeps only in-frame clones here, not all; method: immunoSEQ multiplex PCR. The sample lists 130,000 or so clones, roughly three fifths seen once, with under 2.5% in the top ten. The source material was PBMCs. The source is a woman aged 40 to 49 in good health and CMV-seronegative. Each CDR3 is given with its conserved first and last residue. Fields, in order: clone size, D gene, J gene, V gene, CDR3 protein, CDR3 DNA. The D gene is left open where the match is weak. The listing skips clone size in some rows; elsewhere it reads once, few, many or a size class.

abundance: .
d_gene: TRBD1
j_gene: TRBJ1-4
v_gene: TRBV7-6
CDR3aa: CASSFQGAFNEKLFF
CDR3nt: TGTGCCAGCAGCTTCCAGGGGGCCTTTAATGAAAAACTGTTTTTT

abundance: few
d_gene: .
j_gene: TRBJ1-2
v_gene: TRBV7-8
CDR3aa: CASSTTSRRRNYGYTF
CDR3nt: TGTGCCAGCAGCACAACGTCCAGGAGGCGTAACTATGGCTACACCTTC

abundance: .
d_gene: .
j_gene: TRBJ1-2
v_gene: TRBV6-1
CDR3aa: CASSEGGSRGGYTF
CDR3nt: TGTGCCAGCAGTGAAGGAGGGTCCCGCGGCGGCTACACCTTC

abundance: .
d_gene: TRBD1
j_gene: TRBJ1-2
v_gene: TRBV28
CDR3aa: CASQSPGTVYGYTF
CDR3nt: TGTGCCAGCCAGAGCCCCGGGACAGTCTATGGCTACACCTTC

abundance: .
d_gene: .
j_gene: TRBJ1-4
v_gene: TRBV5-8
CDR3aa: CASSGGHPNEKLFF
CDR3nt: TGTGCCAGCAGCGGGGGACACCCTAATGAAAAACTGTTTTTT

abundance: .
d_gene: .
j_gene: TRBJ1-1
v_gene: TRBV7-3
CDR3aa: CASSFGGTTEAFF
CDR3nt: TGTGCCAGCAGCTTTGGGGGGACCACTGAAGCTTTCTTT

abundance: .
d_gene: .
j_gene: TRBJ2-5
v_gene: TRBV29-1
CDR3aa: CSVEQGRETQYF
CDR3nt: TGCAGCGTCGAACAGGGTAGGGAGACCCAGTACTTC

abundance: .
d_gene: TRBD2
j_gene: TRBJ2-3
v_gene: TRBV4-1
CDR3aa: CASSSGLAQDTQYF
CDR3nt: TGCGCCAGCAGCTCGGGACTAGCACAAGATACGCAGTATTTT

abundance: .
d_gene: TRBD1
j_gene: TRBJ1-5
v_gene: TRBV19
CDR3aa: CASSLGQGYQPQHF
CDR3nt: TGTGCCAGTAGTTTAGGACAGGGATATCAGCCCCAGCATTTT

abundance: .
d_gene: .
j_gene: TRBJ2-7
v_gene: TRBV29-1
CDR3aa: CSSRQEDTYEQYF
CDR3nt: TGCAGCTCTAGACAGGAGGATACCTACGAGCAGTACTTC

abundance: .
d_gene: .
j_gene: TRBJ2-1
v_gene: TRBV30
CDR3aa: CAWSVRWGDEQFF
CDR3nt: TGTGCCTGGAGTGTACGGTGGGGGGATGAGCAGTTCTTC

abundance: .
d_gene: .
j_gene: TRBJ2-7
v_gene: TRBV30
CDR3aa: CAWSVLIEQYF
CDR3nt: TGTGCCTGGAGTGTCTTAATCGAGCAGTACTTC

abundance: .
d_gene: TRBD1
j_gene: TRBJ2-7
v_gene: TRBV7-2
CDR3aa: CASSSVDREQYF
CDR3nt: TGTGCCAGCAGCTCCGTGGACAGGGAGCAGTACTTC

abundance: .
d_gene: TRBD2
j_gene: TRBJ2-7
v_gene: TRBV10-3
CDR3aa: CAITRGTTSGGPYEQYF
CDR3nt: TGTGCCATCACGAGGGGGACGACTAGCGGGGGCCCCTACGAGCAGTACTTC

abundance: once
d_gene: .
j_gene: TRBJ2-4
v_gene: TRBV2
CDR3aa: CASRSGEDIQYF
CDR3nt: TGTGCCAGCAGATCCGGGGAAGACATTCAGTACTTC

abundance: .
d_gene: .
j_gene: TRBJ1-2
v_gene: TRBV30
CDR3aa: CAWSRGSSGYTF
CDR3nt: TGTGCCTGGAGTAGAGGAAGCTCGGGCTACACCTTC

abundance: .
d_gene: .
j_gene: TRBJ1-6
v_gene: TRBV4-3
CDR3aa: CASSSTRGDTSPLHF
CDR3nt: TGCGCCAGCAGCTCGACCAGGGGTGACACTTCACCCCTCCACTTT

abundance: .
d_gene: TRBD2
j_gene: TRBJ2-3
v_gene: TRBV5-3
CDR3aa: CARSPPLAGGPRFQDTQYF
CDR3nt: TGTGCCAGAAGCCCCCCCCTAGCGGGGGGGCCGAGATTTCAAGATACGCAGTATTTT

abundance: few
d_gene: TRBD1
j_gene: TRBJ2-3
v_gene: TRBV7-2
CDR3aa: CASTDRGGADTQYF
CDR3nt: TGTGCCAGCACTGACAGGGGGGGGGCAGATACGCAGTATTTT

abundance: .
d_gene: TRBD1
j_gene: TRBJ2-7
v_gene: TRBV27
CDR3aa: CASSAGTALYEQYF
CDR3nt: TGTGCCAGCAGCGCCGGGACAGCGTTGTACGAGCAGTACTTC

abundance: .
d_gene: .
j_gene: TRBJ2-2
v_gene: TRBV18
CDR3aa: CASSPAGELFF
CDR3nt: TGTGCCAGCTCCCCGGCCGGGGAGCTGTTTTTT

abundance: .
d_gene: TRBD2
j_gene: TRBJ2-1
v_gene: TRBV30
CDR3aa: CAWSVLAGGNEQFF
CDR3nt: TGTGCCTGGAGTGTGCTAGCGGGGGGAAATGAGCAGTTCTTC

abundance: .
d_gene: TRBD2
j_gene: TRBJ2-2
v_gene: TRBV7-9
CDR3aa: CASSSMTSGATGELFF
CDR3nt: TGTGCCAGCAGCTCCATGACTAGCGGGGCCACCGGGGAGCTGTTTTTT

abundance: .
d_gene: TRBD1
j_gene: TRBJ1-1
v_gene: TRBV29-1
CDR3aa: CSVRTYGDRGRLPNTEAFF
CDR3nt: TGCAGCGTTCGGACTTACGGTGACAGGGGACGACTTCCCAACACTGAAGCTTTCTTT

abundance: .
d_gene: .
j_gene: TRBJ1-2
v_gene: TRBV30
CDR3aa: CAWEVTAYGYTF
CDR3nt: TGTGCCTGGGAGGTGACAGCCTATGGCTACACCTTC

abundance: .
d_gene: .
j_gene: TRBJ1-1
v_gene: TRBV4-1
CDR3aa: CASSLGLTANTEAFF
CDR3nt: TGCGCCAGCAGCCTAGGTCTTACAGCGAACACTGAAGCTTTCTTT

abundance: .
d_gene: .
j_gene: TRBJ1-1
v_gene: TRBV27
CDR3aa: CASSRGGDTEAFF
CDR3nt: TGTGCCTCGAGCCGGGGGGGGGACACTGAAGCTTTCTTT

abundance: .
d_gene: TRBD1
j_gene: TRBJ1-5
v_gene: TRBV12-5
CDR3aa: CASGLGDRVLGNQPQHF
CDR3nt: TGTGCTAGTGGTTTGGGGGACAGGGTTCTTGGTAATCAGCCCCAGCATTTT

abundance: .
d_gene: .
j_gene: TRBJ2-7
v_gene: TRBV15
CDR3aa: CATSRAPTVYEQYF
CDR3nt: TGTGCCACCAGCAGAGCCCCCACAGTTTACGAGCAGTACTTC

abundance: .
d_gene: TRBD1
j_gene: TRBJ1-2
v_gene: TRBV28
CDR3aa: CASSPRADRGNYGYTF
CDR3nt: TGTGCCAGCAGTCCCCGTGCGGACAGGGGAAACTATGGCTACACCTTC

abundance: .
d_gene: TRBD1
j_gene: TRBJ1-5
v_gene: TRBV4-1
CDR3aa: CASSPQGAGNQPQHF
CDR3nt: TGCGCCAGCAGCCCACAGGGGGCAGGCAATCAGCCCCAGCATTTT

abundance: few
d_gene: .
j_gene: TRBJ1-5
v_gene: TRBV15
CDR3aa: CATSRQGTNQPQHF
CDR3nt: TGTGCCACCAGCAGGCAGGGGACCAATCAGCCCCAGCATTTT

abundance: .
d_gene: .
j_gene: TRBJ1-2
v_gene: TRBV7-2
CDR3aa: CASSLAHGPNYGYTF
CDR3nt: TGTGCCAGCAGCTTAGCCCACGGTCCTAACTATGGCTACACCTTC

abundance: .
d_gene: TRBD1
j_gene: TRBJ1-4
v_gene: TRBV11-2
CDR3aa: CASSLPTGSNEKLFF
CDR3nt: TGTGCCAGCAGCTTGCCGACAGGGTCTAATGAAAAACTGTTTTTT

abundance: .
d_gene: .
j_gene: TRBJ1-2
v_gene: TRBV5-1
CDR3aa: CASSPSSYGYTF
CDR3nt: TGCGCCAGCAGCCCCTCCTCCTATGGCTACACCTTC

abundance: .
d_gene: TRBD1
j_gene: TRBJ1-1
v_gene: TRBV5-1
CDR3aa: CASSLKGATEAFF
CDR3nt: TGCGCCAGCAGCTTGAAGGGGGCCACTGAAGCTTTCTTT

abundance: .
d_gene: TRBD1
j_gene: TRBJ1-1
v_gene: TRBV7-2
CDR3aa: CASSLSPYRGIRNTEAFF
CDR3nt: TGTGCCAGCAGCTTATCCCCCTACAGGGGGATTCGGAACACTGAAGCTTTCTTT

abundance: few
d_gene: .
j_gene: TRBJ1-2
v_gene: TRBV28
CDR3aa: CASSWAGGNYGYTF
CDR3nt: TGTGCCAGCAGTTGGGCGGGGGGGAACTATGGCTACACCTTC

abundance: .
d_gene: TRBD1
j_gene: TRBJ1-2
v_gene: TRBV12-5
CDR3aa: CASGSTSTGGYGYTF
CDR3nt: TGTGCTAGTGGTTCAACCTCGACAGGGGGCTATGGCTACACCTTC

abundance: once
d_gene: .
j_gene: TRBJ1-2
v_gene: TRBV2
CDR3aa: CASSERGYGYTF
CDR3nt: TGTGCCAGCAGTGAGCGGGGCTATGGCTACACCTTC

abundance: .
d_gene: TRBD2
j_gene: TRBJ2-1
v_gene: TRBV5-1
CDR3aa: CASSLSLAGGPNEQFF
CDR3nt: TGCGCCAGCAGCTTGTCTTTAGCGGGGGGGCCGAATGAGCAGTTCTTC

abundance: .
d_gene: .
j_gene: TRBJ1-2
v_gene: TRBV15
CDR3aa: CATSRDLTTGGYTF
CDR3nt: TGTGCCACCAGCAGAGACCTGACTACGGGCGGCTACACCTTC

abundance: .
d_gene: .
j_gene: TRBJ1-2
v_gene: TRBV27
CDR3aa: CASSLLSSGYGYTF
CDR3nt: TGTGCCAGCAGTTTACTGTCATCGGGCTATGGCTACACCTTC

abundance: .
d_gene: .
j_gene: TRBJ2-2
v_gene: TRBV4-3
CDR3aa: CASSQEVRENTGELFF
CDR3nt: TGCGCCAGCAGCCAAGAAGTCAGGGAGAACACCGGGGAGCTGTTTTTT

abundance: .
d_gene: .
j_gene: TRBJ1-5
v_gene: TRBV7-8
CDR3aa: CASSLMGRYSNQPQHF
CDR3nt: TGTGCCAGCAGCTTAATGGGGAGGTATAGCAATCAGCCCCAGCATTTT

abundance: .
d_gene: TRBD2
j_gene: TRBJ2-7
v_gene: TRBV7-9
CDR3aa: CASSLLPSGAGEQYF
CDR3nt: TGTGCCAGCAGCTTACTCCCTAGCGGGGCCGGGGAGCAGTACTTC

abundance: .
d_gene: .
j_gene: TRBJ2-2
v_gene: TRBV5-1
CDR3aa: CASRGGSNTGELFF
CDR3nt: TGCGCCAGCAGGGGGGGATCGAACACCGGGGAGCTGTTTTTT

abundance: .
d_gene: .
j_gene: TRBJ1-2
v_gene: TRBV6-1
CDR3aa: CASSERRAYGYTF
CDR3nt: TGTGCCAGCAGTGAACGGCGGGCCTATGGCTACACCTTC

abundance: .
d_gene: TRBD1
j_gene: TRBJ1-4
v_gene: TRBV27
CDR3aa: CASSSPGGARELFF
CDR3nt: TGTGCCAGCAGTTCTCCAGGGGGCGCGAGGGAACTGTTTTTT

abundance: .
d_gene: .
j_gene: TRBJ1-2
v_gene: TRBV7-2
CDR3aa: CASSLVVVGRQVLGYTF
CDR3nt: TGTGCCAGCAGCTTAGTAGTAGTGGGAAGACAGGTACTTGGCTACACCTTC

abundance: .
d_gene: .
j_gene: TRBJ1-5
v_gene: TRBV7-2
CDR3aa: CASSSSRQEYQPQHF
CDR3nt: TGTGCCAGCAGCTCGTCACGACAGGAGTATCAGCCCCAGCATTTT

abundance: .
d_gene: .
j_gene: TRBJ1-2
v_gene: TRBV6-6
CDR3aa: CASSYENYGYTF
CDR3nt: TGTGCCAGCAGTTACGAGAACTATGGCTACACCTTC

abundance: .
d_gene: .
j_gene: TRBJ2-1
v_gene: TRBV5-6
CDR3aa: CASSLQTENSYNEQFF
CDR3nt: TGTGCCAGCAGCTTACAGACAGAAAACTCCTACAATGAGCAGTTCTTC

abundance: .
d_gene: .
j_gene: TRBJ1-4
v_gene: TRBV2
CDR3aa: CASSEGRTATNEKLFF
CDR3nt: TGTGCCAGCAGTGAAGGGCGGACAGCGACTAATGAAAAACTGTTTTTT

abundance: .
d_gene: TRBD1
j_gene: TRBJ1-2
v_gene: TRBV7-9
CDR3aa: CASSPISPGGSFGYTF
CDR3nt: TGTGCCAGCAGCCCCATTTCACCAGGGGGCTCCTTTGGCTACACCTTC